Below are 9 T cell receptor beta chains sequenced from a single sample in a study of blood T cell repertoires in COVID-19. This table comes from immunoSEQ multiplex PCR, and its TCRdb copy is limited to in-frame clones, with some not included. The table shows a few hundred thousand clones, with approximately 84% occurring only once. Sequencing used PBMCs or T cells enriched from blood (not recorded which). All receptors come from a woman aged 45-60 years who had been exposed to COVID-19.

Note on this clone: A single base separates this from a much larger clone, so it may be a read error. The chain carries TRBV28 and TRBJ2-5; weak D call: TRBD1 (6 bases). V lost 1 base and J 7 bases, leaving 10 bases between the germline ends. The CDR3 sequence is 13 residues long. The germline V gene encodes CDR1 MDHEN and CDR2 SYDVKM. The CDR3 loop reads CASSLSGVGTQYF. The DNA of the CDR3 is TGTGCCAGCAGTTTATCAGGGGTTGGGACCCAGTACTTC.

J is TRBJ2-7 and V is TRBV7-9; 9 bases are a match to TRBD1. V was clipped by 6 bases and J by 2 bases; unmatched bases: 14. The germline V gene encodes CDR1 SEHNR and CDR2 FQNEAQ (reference sequence). This CDR3 is 17 amino acids long. The CDR3 loop reads CASSSKPGQGNPYEQYF. The CDR3 DNA follows: TGTGCCAGCAGTTCAAAACCGGGACAGGGAAATCCCTACGAGCAGTACTTC.

The chain recombines TRBV7-8 with TRBJ2-1; the D gene is possibly TRBD1 (6 bases). The germline V gene encodes CDR1 SGHVS and CDR2 FQNEAQ. Trimming removed 9 bases from V and 6 bases from J, with 18 bases in between. The CDR3 runs 14 residues. The CDR3 protein is CASTPSRGANEQFF. The CDR3 DNA reads as TGTGCCAGTACTCCTTCCAGGGGTGCCAATGAGCAGTTCTTC.

The genes are TRBV29-1 and TRBJ1-1, with D hard to call. Trimming stripped 4 bases from V and 2 bases from J, with 14 bases between. This CDR3 is 14 amino acids long. The germline CDR1 and CDR2 sequences are SQVTM and ANQGSEA. CDR3 region: CSVGPPGINTEAFF. CDR3 nucleotides: TGCAGCGTTGGGCCCCCGGGAATCAACACTGAAGCTTTCTTT.

This chain connects TRBV5-1 to TRBJ1-1, with TRBD1 identical over 8 bases. Germline lookup yields CDR1 SGHRS and CDR2 YFSETQ. The CDR3 is 16 residues long. V gave up 3 bases and J gave up 1 base; unmatched junction bases: 8. DNA for the CDR3: TGCGCCAGCAGCTGGACGACAGGGGTAGCGAACACTGAAGCTTTCTTT. This translates into CASSWTTGVANTEAFF.

The J gene is TRBJ1-1, the V gene TRBV5-1, with TRBD1 matching 7 bases. After removal of 0 bases from V and 1 base from J, the junction contained 6 bases not matched to a gene. Germline loops: CDR1 SGHRS, CDR2 YFSETQ. The CDR3 is 16 residues long. Here the CDR3 DNA reads TGCGCCAGCAGCTTGGGGTACAGGGGTTGGAACACTGAAGCTTTCTTT. Translating it yields CASSLGYRGWNTEAFF.

The DNA of the CDR3 is TGTGCCATAAGACAGACTTTGAACACTGAAGCTTTCTTT. Translation: CAIRQTLNTEAFF. V usage is TRBV2 and J usage is TRBJ1-1, with D tentatively TRBD1 (5 bases). V was cut by 10 bases and J by 0 bases, with 12 bases left in between. Germline V gene data show CDR1 as SNHLY and CDR2 as FYNNEI. The CDR3 is 13 residues long.

The rearrangement uses TRBV5-4 and TRBJ1-1; TRBD1 matches 10 bases. V lost 2 bases to trimming and J lost 3 bases; unmatched junction nucleotides: 4. The CDR3 spans 15 residues. The germline CDR1 and CDR2 sequences are SGHNT and YYREEE (reference sequence). CDR3 sequence: CASSFPGQGYTEAFF. CDR3 in DNA: TGTGCCAGCAGCTTTCCGGGACAGGGGTACACTGAAGCTTTCTTT.

The chain couples TRBV6-2 or TRBV6-3 to TRBJ1-1; no clear D. Per germline, CDR1 MNHEY and CDR2 SVGEGT. V was trimmed by 2 bases and J by 3 bases, leaving 10 bases between them. The length of the CDR3 is 14 residues. CDR3 in amino acids: CASSYGDGDTEAFF. DNA of the CDR3: TGTGCCAGCAGTTACGGAGACGGGGACACTGAAGCTTTCTTT.